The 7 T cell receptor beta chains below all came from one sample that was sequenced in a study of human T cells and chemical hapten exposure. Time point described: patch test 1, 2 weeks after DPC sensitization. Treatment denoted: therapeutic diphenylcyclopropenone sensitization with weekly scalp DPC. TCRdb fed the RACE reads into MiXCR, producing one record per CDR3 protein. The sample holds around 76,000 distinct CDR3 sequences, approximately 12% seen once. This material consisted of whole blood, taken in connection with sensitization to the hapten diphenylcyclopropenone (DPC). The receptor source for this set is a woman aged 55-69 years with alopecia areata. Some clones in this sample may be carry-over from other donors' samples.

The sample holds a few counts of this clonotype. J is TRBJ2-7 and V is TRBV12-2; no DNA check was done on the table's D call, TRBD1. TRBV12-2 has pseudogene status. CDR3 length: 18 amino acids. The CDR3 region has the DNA TGTGCAAGTCGCTCGGCCCGGGTTTCCCTTGGGGCTTTGGACGAGCAGTACTTC. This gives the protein CASRSARVSLGALDEQYF.

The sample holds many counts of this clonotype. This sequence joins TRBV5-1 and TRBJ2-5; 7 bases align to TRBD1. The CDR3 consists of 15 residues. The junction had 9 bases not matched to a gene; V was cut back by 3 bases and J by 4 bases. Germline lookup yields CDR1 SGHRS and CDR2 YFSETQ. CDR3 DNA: TGCGCCAGCAGCTCGCAAGGGACAGCCCGAGAGACCCAGTACTTC. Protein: CASSSQGTARETQYF.

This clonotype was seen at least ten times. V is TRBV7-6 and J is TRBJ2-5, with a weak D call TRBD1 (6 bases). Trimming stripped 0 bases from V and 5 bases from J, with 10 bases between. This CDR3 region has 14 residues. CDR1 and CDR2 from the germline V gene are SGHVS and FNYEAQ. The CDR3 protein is CASSLAGAPETQYF. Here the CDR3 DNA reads TGTGCCAGCAGCTTAGCGGGGGCCCCGGAGACCCAGTACTTC.

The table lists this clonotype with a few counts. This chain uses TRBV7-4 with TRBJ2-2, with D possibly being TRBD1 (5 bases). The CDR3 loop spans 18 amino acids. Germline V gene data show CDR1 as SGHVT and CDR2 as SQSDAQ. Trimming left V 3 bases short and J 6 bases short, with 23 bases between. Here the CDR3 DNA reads TGTGCCAGCAGCTTGCCTCCACTTCTGGGGCCAGGGCCCGGGGAGCTGTTTTTT. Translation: CASSLPPLLGPGPGELFF.

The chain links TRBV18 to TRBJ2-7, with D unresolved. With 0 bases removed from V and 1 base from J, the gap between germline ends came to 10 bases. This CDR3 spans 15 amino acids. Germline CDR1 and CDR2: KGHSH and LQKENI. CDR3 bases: TGTGCCAGCTCACCACCGGAGACGGTATCCTACGAGCAGTACTTC. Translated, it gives CASSPPETVSYEQYF.

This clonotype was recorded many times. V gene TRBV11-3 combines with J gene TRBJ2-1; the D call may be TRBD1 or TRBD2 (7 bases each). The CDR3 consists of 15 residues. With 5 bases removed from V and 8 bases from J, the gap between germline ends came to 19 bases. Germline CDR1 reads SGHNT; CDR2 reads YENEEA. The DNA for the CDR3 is TGTGCCAGCAGCCCCCAGGAGGGAGGGGGCCATGAGCAGTTCTTC. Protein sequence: CASSPQEGGGHEQFF.

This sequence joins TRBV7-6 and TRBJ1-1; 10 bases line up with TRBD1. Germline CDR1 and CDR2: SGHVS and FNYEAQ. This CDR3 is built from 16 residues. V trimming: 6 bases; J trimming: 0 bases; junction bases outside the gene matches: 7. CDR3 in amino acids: CASRPTDRGLNTEAFF. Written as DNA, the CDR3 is TGTGCCAGCAGACCAACGGACAGGGGGTTGAACACTGAAGCTTTCTTT.